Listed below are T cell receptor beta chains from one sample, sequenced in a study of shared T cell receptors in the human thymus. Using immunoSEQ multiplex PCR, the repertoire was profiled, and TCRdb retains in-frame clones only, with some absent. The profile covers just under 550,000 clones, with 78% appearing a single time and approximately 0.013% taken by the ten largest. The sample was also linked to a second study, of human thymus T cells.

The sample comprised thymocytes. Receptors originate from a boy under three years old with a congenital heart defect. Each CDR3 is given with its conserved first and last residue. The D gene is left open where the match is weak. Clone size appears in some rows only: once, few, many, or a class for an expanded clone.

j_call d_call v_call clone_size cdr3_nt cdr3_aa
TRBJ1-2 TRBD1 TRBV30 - TGTGCCTGGATCGCTTCTCCGGGACAGCTTTATGGCTACACCTTC CAWIASPGQLYGYTF
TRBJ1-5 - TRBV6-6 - TGTGCCAGCATTCTGGACATTCCTAGCAATCAGCCCCAGCATTTT CASILDIPSNQPQHF
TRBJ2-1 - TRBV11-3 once TGTGCCAGCAGTCATACACCCGTGACTAGGACCCCAGGTGAGCAGTTCTTC CASSHTPVTRTPGEQFF
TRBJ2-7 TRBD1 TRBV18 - TGTGCCAGCTCACAGGACAGGGTGTACCACGAGCAGTACTTC CASSQDRVYHEQYF
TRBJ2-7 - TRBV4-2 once TGTGCCAGCAGCTCCGGGGAATGGGAGACGGTCCACGAGCAGTACTTC CASSSGEWETVHEQYF
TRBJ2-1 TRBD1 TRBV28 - TGTGCCAGCAGTTTACCTCCAACACAGGGGACCCCCTACAATGAGCAGTTCTTC CASSLPPTQGTPYNEQFF
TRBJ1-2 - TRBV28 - TGTGCCAGCAGTCCGAAACGGAACTATGGCTACACCTTC CASSPKRNYGYTF
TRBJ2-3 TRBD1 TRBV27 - TGTGCCAGCAGCCCCTCCCGGGACAGCGCAGATACGCAGTATTTT CASSPSRDSADTQYF
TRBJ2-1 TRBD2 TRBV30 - TGTGCCTGGCAAAGTCTAGCGGGATCTGACAATGAGCAGTTCTTC CAWQSLAGSDNEQFF
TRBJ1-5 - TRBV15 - TGTGCCACCAGCATAAGCGAGGGTTTTAGCAATCAGCCCCAGCATTTT CATSISEGFSNQPQHF
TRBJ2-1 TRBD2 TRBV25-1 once TGTGCCAGCAGTTACGTAGCTAGCGGGAGGGCCAATGAGCAGTTCTTC CASSYVASGRANEQFF
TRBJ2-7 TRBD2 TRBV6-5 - TGCGCCAGCAGTTACCGGACTAGCGGGATCTACGAGCAGTACTTC CASSYRTSGIYEQYF
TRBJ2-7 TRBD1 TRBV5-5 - TGTGCCAGCAGCCCCCGGACAGGGTCCCACGAGCAGTACTTC CASSPRTGSHEQYF
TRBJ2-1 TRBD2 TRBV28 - TGTGCCAGCAGTGGAAAGGGGACTAGCGGGACAGGGTTCTTC CASSGKGTSGTGFF
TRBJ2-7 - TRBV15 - TGTGCCACCTCGCTCGGGGAAGGTGGCGAGCAGTACTTC CATSLGEGGEQYF
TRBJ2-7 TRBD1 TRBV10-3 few TGTGCCATCAGCGAGACAGGGACGCCCCACGAGCAGTACTTC CAISETGTPHEQYF
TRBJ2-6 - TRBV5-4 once TGTGCCAGCAGCCCATGGGCCGGGGGAGCTGGGGCCAACGTCCTGACTTTC CASSPWAGGAGANVLTF
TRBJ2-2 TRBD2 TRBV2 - TGTGCCAGCAGTGAAGGCGGGAGTAGCCTCACCGGGGAGCTGTTTTTT CASSEGGSSLTGELFF
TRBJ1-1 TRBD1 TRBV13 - TGTGCCAGCAGCTTGCAGTGGGACAGGGAAGATATGAACACTGAAGCTTTCTTT CASSLQWDREDMNTEAFF
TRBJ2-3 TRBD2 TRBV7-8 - TGTGCCAGCAGCTCTGGAGCGGGGTTTAGCACAGATACGCAGTATTTT CASSSGAGFSTDTQYF
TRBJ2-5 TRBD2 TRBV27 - TGTGCCAGCAGTTTTACCGGGACTAGTGGGGAGACCCAGTACTTC CASSFTGTSGETQYF
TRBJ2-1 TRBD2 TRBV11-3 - TGTGCCAGCAGCTTCGGACTAGCGGTTGAGCAGTTCTTC CASSFGLAVEQFF
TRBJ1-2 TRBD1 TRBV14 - TGTGCCAGCAGCCAAGCGACAGGGGGGGACTACACCTTC CASSQATGGDYTF
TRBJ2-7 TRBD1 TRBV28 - TGTGCCAGCAGTTTATTTTACACAGGGGTAAGCTCCTACGAGCAGTACTTC CASSLFYTGVSSYEQYF
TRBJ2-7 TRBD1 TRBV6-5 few TGTGCCAGCAGTTACGGGGCAGGGGGCTTAGGCGAGCAGTACTTC CASSYGAGGLGEQYF
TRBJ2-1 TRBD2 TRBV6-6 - TGTGCCAGCAGTTCGGGACTAGCGGGATACAATGAGCAGTTCTTC CASSSGLAGYNEQFF
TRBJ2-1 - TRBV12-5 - TGTGCTAGTGGTTTGGTGCTAGGGGACTATGAGCAGTTCTTC CASGLVLGDYEQFF
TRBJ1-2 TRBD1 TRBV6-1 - TGTGCCGCTACCGACAGGGAGGTTGAGGGCTACACCTTC CAATDREVEGYTF
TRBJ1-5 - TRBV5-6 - TGTGCCAGCAGCTACAGAGGGCGGAATCAGCCCCAGCATTTT CASSYRGRNQPQHF
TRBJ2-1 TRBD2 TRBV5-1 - TGCGCCAGCAGCTTACTAGCGGGAGGGCCTGGGAATGAGCAGTTCTTC CASSLLAGGPGNEQFF
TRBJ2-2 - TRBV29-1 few TGCAGCGTTGAGATGGGATTACGTGGGAGAGGAACCGGGGAGCTGTTTTTT CSVEMGLRGRGTGELFF
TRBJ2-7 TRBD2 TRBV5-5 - TGTGCCAGCAGCTGGGGGGGGAATCGCTACGAGCAGTACTTC CASSWGGNRYEQYF
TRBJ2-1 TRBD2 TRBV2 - TGTGCCAGCAGTGTTGGGACTAGCGGGAGGGTGATATATGAGCAGTTCTTC CASSVGTSGRVIYEQFF
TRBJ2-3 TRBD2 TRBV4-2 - TGTGCCAGCAGCGGGTGGGGGGGGGTTAACACAGATACGCAGTATTTT CASSGWGGVNTDTQYF
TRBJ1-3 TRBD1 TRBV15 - TGTGCCACCAGCACCACAGGGGCCGGATCTGGAAACACCATATATTTT CATSTTGAGSGNTIYF
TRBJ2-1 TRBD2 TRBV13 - TGTGCCAGCAGCTTAAGAATACCCCCGGTGGCTAGCGGATACAATGAGCAGTTCTTC CASSLRIPPVASGYNEQFF
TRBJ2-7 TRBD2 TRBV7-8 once TGTGCCAGCAGCTTAGGGGTTACTAGCGGGGTCGAGCAGTACTTC CASSLGVTSGVEQYF
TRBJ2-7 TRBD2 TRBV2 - TGTGCCAGCAGTGAAAGTACTAGCGGGTTGAGCTCCTACGAGCAGTACTTC CASSESTSGLSSYEQYF
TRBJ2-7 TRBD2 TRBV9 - TGTGCCAGCGGAGGGGCGGGAGATAGCGAGCAGTACTTC CASGGAGDSEQYF
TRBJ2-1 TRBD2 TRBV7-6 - TGTGCCAGCAGGGCAGATAGCGGGGTCGACCCCTACAATGAGCAGTTCTTC CASRADSGVDPYNEQFF
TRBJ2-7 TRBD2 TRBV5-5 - TGTGCCAGCAGCTTGGCGGGGGGACTAGCGGGTCCCTACGAGCAGTACTTC CASSLAGGLAGPYEQYF
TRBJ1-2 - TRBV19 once TGTGCCAGTAGTAGCCCGAGGGACACCTATGGCTACACCTTC CASSSPRDTYGYTF
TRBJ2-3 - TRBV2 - TGTGCCAGCAGAAACTCTATCGGACTTACAGATACGCAGTATTTT CASRNSIGLTDTQYF
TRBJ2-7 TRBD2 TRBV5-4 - TGTGCCAGCAGCTTTCTAGCGGGAGCAGGGTACGAGCAGTACTTC CASSFLAGAGYEQYF
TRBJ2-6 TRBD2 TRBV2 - TGTGCCAGCAGTGAATTCCACTGTGCGGGGGGCGCTGGGGCCAACGTCCTGACTTTC CASSEFHCAGGAGANVLTF
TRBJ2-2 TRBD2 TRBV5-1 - TGCGCCAGCAGCTGGGGGGGTGCCGGGGCGTGCCGGGAGCTGTTTTTT CASSWGGAGACRELFF